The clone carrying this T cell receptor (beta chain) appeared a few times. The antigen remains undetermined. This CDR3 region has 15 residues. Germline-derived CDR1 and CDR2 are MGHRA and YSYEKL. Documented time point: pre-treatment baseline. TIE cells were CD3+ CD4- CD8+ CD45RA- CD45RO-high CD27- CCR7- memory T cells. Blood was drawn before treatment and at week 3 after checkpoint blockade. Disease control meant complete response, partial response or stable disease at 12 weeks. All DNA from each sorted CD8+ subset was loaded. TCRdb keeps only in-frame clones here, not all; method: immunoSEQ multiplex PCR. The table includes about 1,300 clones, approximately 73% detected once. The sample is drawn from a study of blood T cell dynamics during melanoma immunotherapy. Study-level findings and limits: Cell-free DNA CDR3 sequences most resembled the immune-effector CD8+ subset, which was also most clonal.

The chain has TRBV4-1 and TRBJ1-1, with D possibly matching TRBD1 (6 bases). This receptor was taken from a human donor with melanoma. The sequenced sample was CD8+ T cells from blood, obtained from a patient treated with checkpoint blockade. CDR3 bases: TGCGCTTGCTTACCGGGGGGACACAAGAACACTGAAGCTTTCTTT. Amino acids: CACLPGGHKNTEAFF.